This T cell receptor beta chain came from a study of shared clonotypes between healthy human individuals. Study background: Each donor's CD8 memory used one plate, CD8 naive two, each CD4 subset three.

Study-wide points: Lower generation probabilities were found for non-shared clonotypes than for those shared by all four donors.

The authors divided CD4+ cells into CD45RA+ naive and CD45RA-negative memory subsets. CDR3 length: 15 amino acids. J was trimmed by 7 bases and V by 5 bases; bases with no gene match: 5. Germline lookup yields CDR1 SGHTA and CDR2 FQGTGA. Methods used by the authors: Without quality scores, immunoSEQ junctional reads could not be filtered like full-length reads. TCRdb keeps only in-frame clones here, not all; method: immunoSEQ multiplex PCR. Clone size and the V and J calls come from that table; the DNA yielded D and trimming. This table has over a million clones, around 75% appearing once. Turning to this clone: Its antigen is currently unknown.

Sequencing was performed on memory CD4+ T cells sorted from blood. Subset here: CD45RA-negative fraction. V gene TRBV7-3 combines with J gene TRBJ2-1, with 13 bases aligning to TRBD2. The sequence came from a man younger than 35 in good health. The CDR3 bases are TGTGCCAGCAGCCGGACTAGCGGGGGCCCAAATGAGCAGTTCTTC. Its translation is CASSRTSGGPNEQFF.